Presented here are 16 T cell receptor beta chains from one specimen sequenced in a study of blood T cell repertoires in COVID-19. Profiling relied on immunoSEQ multiplex PCR, and the TCRdb table lists in-frame clones only, not all of them. The sample carries roughly 78,000 clones, approximately 89% recorded once. Input material: peripheral blood. The receptor set was obtained from a woman in her fifties or sixties with acute or convalescent COVID-19.

V is TRBV6-4 and J is TRBJ1-1; no reliable D call. CDR3 length: 14 amino acids. Germline assignment: CDR1 MRHNA and CDR2 SNTAGT. Between the trimmed V and J ends, which lost 0 bases and 5 bases, there was a span of 10 bases. CDR3 sequence: CASSDSGGMTEAFF. CDR3 nucleotides: TGTGCCAGCAGTGACTCGGGAGGGATGACTGAAGCTTTCTTT.

J is TRBJ2-7 and V is TRBV14, with D possibly matching TRBD1 (6 bases). The CDR3 covers 16 residues. Trimming stripped 6 bases from V and 3 bases from J, with 21 bases between. In germline, CDR1 is SGHDN, CDR2 FVKESK. The CDR3 is CASSLNVQGEDYEQYF. CDR3 nucleotide sequence: TGTGCCAGCAGTCTCAATGTACAGGGCGAGGACTACGAGCAGTACTTC.

The chain combines TRBV7-2 with TRBJ2-7; 7 positions match TRBD2. This CDR3 comprises 15 residues. The germline gives CDR1 SGHTA, CDR2 FQGNSA. The trim removed 1 base at V and 4 bases at J, leaving 7 bases unmatched. Here the CDR3 reads CASSLDLAGGYEQYF. Here the CDR3 DNA reads TGTGCCAGCAGCTTAGATCTCGCCGGGGGGTACGAGCAGTACTTC. Complete variable domain (other parts from reference TRBV7-2 and TRBJ2-7): GAGVSQSPSNKVTEKGKDVELRCDPISGHTALYWYRQSLGQGLEFLIYFQGNSAPDKSGLPSDRFSAERTGGSVSTLTIQRTQQEDSAVYLCASSLDLAGGYEQYFGPGTRLTVT.

The chain uses TRBV19 and TRBJ1-4; TRBD1 agrees at 11 bases. Germline V gene data show CDR1 as LNHDA and CDR2 as SQIVND (reference sequence). V dropped 3 bases and J dropped 3; count of bases not matched to a gene: 0. The CDR3 has 15 residues. CDR3 sequence: CASSMGQGANEKLFF. CDR3 DNA sequence: TGTGCCAGTAGTATGGGACAGGGGGCTAATGAAAAACTGTTTTTT.

The V and J genes are TRBV18 and TRBJ2-1, with TRBD2 as a possible D gene (6 bases). The CDR3 has 13 residues. V lost 8 bases, J lost 9 bases, and 17 bases lay in between. The V gene's germline CDR1 is KGHSH and CDR2 LQKENI. CDR3 coding DNA: TGTGCCAGCGCGGGACCTCCGAGGGGTGAGCAGTTCTTC. It translates to CASAGPPRGEQFF.

The chain employs TRBV11-3 and TRBJ2-1; 9 positions agree with TRBD2. V shed 4 bases and J 3 bases; nucleotides not matched to a gene: 4. CDR3 length equals 15 residues. Germline CDR1 and CDR2: SGHNT and YENEEA. CDR3 sequence reads: CASSWSGGHYNEQFF. In DNA form, the CDR3 reads TGTGCCAGCAGCTGGAGCGGGGGGCACTACAATGAGCAGTTCTTC.

This chain links TRBV19 with TRBJ2-1; possibly TRBD1 for D (5 bases). The germline V gene has CDR1 LNHDA and CDR2 SQIVND (reference sequence). The CDR3 covers 13 residues. Trimming removed 4 bases at V and 4 bases at J, with 8 bases between. The CDR3 DNA is TGTGCCAGTAGTACCACAGGATACAATGAGCAGTTCTTC. Translating gives CASSTTGYNEQFF.

This clone was picked up one time. This CDR3 reads CASKPGLGFYNEQFF. The CDR3 bases are TGCGCCAGCAAGCCGGGACTGGGATTCTACAATGAGCAGTTCTTC. This chain joins TRBV10-2 and TRBJ2-1; D may be TRBD2 (6 bases). This CDR3 comprises 15 residues. From germline, CDR1 is WSHSY and CDR2 SAAADI. V lost 7 bases, J lost 3 bases, and 16 bases lay in between.

The gene calls are TRBV12-5 and TRBJ2-3; weak D call: TRBD1 (7 bases). CDR1 is LGHNT, CDR2 FRNRAP, per germline. The CDR3 loop spans 16 amino acids. V dropped 6 bases and J dropped 6 bases, with 22 bases sitting between them. The CDR3 protein is CASGPRDSLPWDTQYF. CDR3 nucleotides: TGTGCTAGTGGCCCGCGGGACAGCCTCCCGTGGGATACGCAGTATTTT.

This clone was seen a single time. The gene calls are TRBV11-2 and TRBJ2-7; 8 bases align to TRBD2. V shed 8 bases, J shed 0 bases, and the junction held 9 bases outside the gene matches. CDR3 length: 15 amino acids. The germline V gene encodes CDR1 SGHAT and CDR2 FQNNGV. The CDR3 here is CASSPGLGNSYEQYF. Written as DNA, the CDR3 is TGTGCCAGCTCCCCGGGACTAGGTAACTCCTACGAGCAGTACTTC.

This chain uses TRBV7-2 with TRBJ2-7, with D perhaps TRBD2 (6 bases). Deletions cut 1 base from V and 6 bases from J, with 10 bases between. Germline loops: CDR1 SGHTA, CDR2 FQGNSA. The CDR3 contains 13 residues. The CDR3 bases are TGTGCCAGCAGCTTAGGTGGAGGGCCCGAGCAGTACTTC. It translates to CASSLGGGPEQYF.

This chain connects TRBV30 to TRBJ2-5; D is possibly TRBD1 (5 bases). The CDR3 totals 12 residues. Germline V gene sequence: CDR1 GTSNPN, CDR2 SVGIG (reference sequence). V dropped 0 bases and J dropped 3 bases, with 5 bases sitting between them. CDR3 in DNA: TGTGCCTGGAGTGTACAGGAAGAGACCCAGTACTTC. Its protein is CAWSVQEETQYF.

The chain recombines TRBV5-1 with TRBJ2-1, with D possibly being TRBD2 (5 bases). The CDR3 is 14 amino acids. Germline CDR1 is SGHRS and CDR2 is YFSETQ. Trimming removed 4 bases at V and 4 bases at J, with 12 bases between. The CDR3, as DNA: TGCGCCAGCAGCCTCGAGGAGCGGTACAATGAGCAGTTCTTC. Protein: CASSLEERYNEQFF. The full variable domain, rest sourced from reference TRBV5-1 and TRBJ2-1, is KAGVTQTPRYLIKTRGQQVTLSCSPISGHRSVSWYQQTPGQGLQFLFEYFSETQRNKGNFPGRFSGRQFSNSRSEMNVSTLELGDSALYLCASSLEERYNEQFFGPGTRLTVL.

This chain uses TRBV6-5 with TRBJ2-1; weak D call: TRBD1 (6 bases). V was clipped by 4 bases and J by 7 bases, with 14 bases between them. Germline V CDR1 and CDR2: MNHEY, SVGAGI. The CDR3 extends over 14 amino acids. In nucleotides, the CDR3 is TGTGCCAGCAGTTGGGAAAAAGGGGGAAATGAGCAGTTCTTC. Amino acid sequence: CASSWEKGGNEQFF.

The genes are TRBV29-1 and TRBJ2-5, with D possibly TRBD2 on 5 matching bases. The CDR3 covers 11 residues. V was pared by 5 bases and J by 3 bases, with 7 bases between. Germline lookup yields CDR1 SQVTM and CDR2 ANQGSEA. The CDR3 sequence: CSVKGEETQYF. The CDR3 region has the DNA TGCAGCGTTAAGGGAGAAGAGACCCAGTACTTC. The complete variable domain, with remaining parts taken from reference TRBV29-1 and TRBJ2-5, reads SAVISQKPSRDICQRGTSLTIQCQVDSQVTMMFWYRQQPGQSLTLIATANQGSEATYESGFVIDKFPISRPNLTFSTLTVSNMSPEDSSIYLCSVKGEETQYFGPGTRLLVL.

The V call is TRBV18, the J call TRBJ1-1; 7 nucleotides align to TRBD1. Trimming at V came to 7 bases and at J to 3 bases, leaving 5 bases not matched to a gene. The CDR3 extends over 13 amino acids. The germline gives CDR1 KGHSH, CDR2 LQKENI. CDR3 coding DNA: TGTGCCAGCTTAGGGGGCTTGGACACTGAAGCTTTCTTT. Translation: CASLGGLDTEAFF. The entire variable domain, with the rest obtained from reference TRBV18 and TRBJ1-1, is as follows: NAGVMQNPRHLVRRRGQEARLRCSPMKGHSHVYWYRQLPEEGLKFMVYLQKENIIDESGMPKERFSAEFPKEGPSILRIQQVVRGDSAAYFCASLGGLDTEAFFGQGTRLTVV.